The TCR beta chain under discussion was sequenced for a study of beta chain features in type 1 diabetes. Study conclusions and caveats: Possibly, sequencing cDNA over-represented cells that had high TCR expression levels.

Expressed TCRB transcripts got sequenced, as all isolated RNA was reverse transcribed. Measured with immunoSEQ multiplex PCR; TCRdb has only the in-frame clones, and not every one. The table lists about 330,000 clones, about 10% of them singletons. For this clone: Its target is not known.

Germline V gene sequence: CDR1 SGDLS, CDR2 YYNGEE. The CDR3 is 15 residues long. Trimming took 2 bases from V and 0 from J; bases not matched to a gene: 1. Material: naive CD4+ T cells from blood. This sequence joins TRBV9 and TRBJ2-5; TRBD2 matches at 10 bases. The source of this sequence is a woman aged 30 to 39 in good health. The CDR3 reads CASSVGLAHQETQYF. The CDR3 DNA reads as TGTGCCAGCAGCGTGGGACTAGCGCACCAAGAGACCCAGTACTTC.